This T cell receptor (beta chain) was documented in a study of vaccination effects on CD4 cells after COVID-19 (dated 2022 in TCRdb). For the study in its entirety: Across the study, the median time from the second dose to post-vaccine sampling was 72 days (range 14 to 241). SARS-CoV-2 spike-specific CD4+ TCR repertoires were compared before and after mRNA vaccination in COVID-19 convalescent patients and in infection-naive vaccine recipients. The full study included roughly 10 COVID-19 convalescent patients and several SARS-CoV-2-naive healthy vaccine recipients. In the study, cultures from other donors were sequenced using the Oncomine TCR Beta short-read assay on an Illumina iSeq 100. Overall results and qualifications from the work: Only a small number of convalescent patients were included, and no early post-infection timepoints were available, which limited the study. Both infection-induced and vaccine-induced clones contracted markedly at late post-vaccination timepoints, which is consistent with waning T cell responses. Among healthy vaccine recipients, nearly all vaccine-induced clones were SARS-CoV-2 mono-reactive, and only 1 of 255 was cross-reactive with common cold coronaviruses.

Receptor libraries were prepared by the immunoSEQ multiplex PCR assay. DNA from the CD4+ T cells that had been cultured and isolated underwent TCR beta CDR3 sequencing. In the authors' own workflow: Non-productive TCR sequences were removed, reads were trimmed to the CDR3 region, and CDR3s of at least 7 amino acids were retained. The MANAFEST web app was used to identify antigen-specific clonotypes by comparing expansion in peptide wells with expansion in reference cultures. To count as positive, a clone had to show expansion at FDR<0.05 compared with the reference and with all other wells, an odds ratio above 5, and a frequency above 0.1% in two replicate wells. Cross-reactive clonotypes were defined as significantly expanded in SARS-CoV-2 spike wells and in at least one common cold coronavirus spike condition. CDR3 similarity was assessed by Levenshtein distance using the stringdist R package, and unrooted trees were constructed with ape in R 3.6.1. The immuneACCESS repertoire file appears here via TCRdb, limited to in-frame rearrangements. These files lack a portion of the clones; in checked studies, under half of the deficit traces to unresolved V genes, and the cause of the others is not known. V, J and clone size reflect that table, while D and trimming were determined from the DNA. The sample table lists approximately 12,000 clones, roughly 70% of them with a count of one. The ten largest account for 8% to 10% of the sample.

In the ViraFEST assay, PBMC were stimulated with viral peptide pools, and antigen-specific CD4+ T cell clonotypes were then identified by expansion using TCR sequencing. After about 9 days of culture, CD4+ T cells were isolated with the EasySep CD4+ T cell isolation kit. Each participant got two doses of an mRNA SARS-CoV-2 vaccine, either BNT162b2 or mRNA-1273. The absence of prior SARS-CoV-2 infection in healthy vaccine recipients was confirmed by negative nucleocapsid antibodies before and after vaccination. Each well held two million PBMC cultured in IMDM containing roughly 5% human AB serum, 9.5 to 10 IU/ml IL-2 and gentamicin, along with around 11 ug/ml peptides. On days 3 and 7, half of the culture medium was replaced with fresh IL-2-containing medium. Unless noted otherwise, every peptide stimulation condition was cultured in triplicate wells. Using Ficoll-Paque Plus gradient centrifugation, PBMC were separated from whole blood and then either used fresh or cryopreserved at -140C. The overlapping peptide pools covered the spike proteins of SARS-CoV-2 and of the common cold coronaviruses HCoV-NL63, HCoV-OC43 and HCoV-229E. The QIAamp micro DNA kit was used to extract genomic DNA from the cultured CD4+ T cells.

For this clone: Its recognized antigen is unknown. Base quality data are lacking; no much larger clone is found one base away.

V loses 1 base, J loses 0 bases, and the germline ends lie 8 bases apart. According to the germline V gene, CDR1 reads SGHAT and CDR2 reads FQNNGV. The cysteine opens and the phenylalanine closes a CDR3 of 15 amino acids. The only DNA kept is the CDR3, 45 bases in frame from the first base. The specimen comprised CD4+ T cells from PBMCs cultured with SARS-CoV-2 spike peptides, sampled after COVID-19 vaccination. Explained via the paper, the cell subset or site label denotes: SARS-CoV-2 spike overlapping peptide pool stimulation. This receptor was taken from a human donor who received a COVID-19 vaccine. The chain uses TRBV11-2 and TRBJ2-3; the D gene remains uncertain. The CDR3 protein sequence reads: CASSLADSSTDTQYF. The DNA reads TGTGCCAGCAGCTTAGCCGACTCTAGCACAGATACGCAGTATTTT. Extended through the reference TRBV11-2 and TRBJ2-3 proteins, this CDR3 yields the full variable domain: EAGVAQSPRYKIIEKRQSVAFWCNPISGHATLYWYQQILGQGPKLLIQFQNNGVVDDSQLPKDRFSAERLKGVDSTLKIQPAKLEDSAVYLCASSLADSSTDTQYFGPGTRLTVL.